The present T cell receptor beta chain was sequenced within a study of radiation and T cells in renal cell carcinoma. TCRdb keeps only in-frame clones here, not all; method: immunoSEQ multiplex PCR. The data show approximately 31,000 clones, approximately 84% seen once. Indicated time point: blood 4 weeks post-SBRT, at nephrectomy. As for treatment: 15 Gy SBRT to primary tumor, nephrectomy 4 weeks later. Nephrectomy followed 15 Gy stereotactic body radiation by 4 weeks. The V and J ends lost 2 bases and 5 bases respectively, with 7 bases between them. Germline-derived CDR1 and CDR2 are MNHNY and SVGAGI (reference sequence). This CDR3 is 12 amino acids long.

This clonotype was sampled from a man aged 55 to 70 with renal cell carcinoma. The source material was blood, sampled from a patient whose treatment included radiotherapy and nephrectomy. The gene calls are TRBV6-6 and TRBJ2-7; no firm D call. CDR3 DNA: TGTGCCAGCAGTTACGGGATGAACGAGCAGTACTTC. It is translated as CASSYGMNEQYF.